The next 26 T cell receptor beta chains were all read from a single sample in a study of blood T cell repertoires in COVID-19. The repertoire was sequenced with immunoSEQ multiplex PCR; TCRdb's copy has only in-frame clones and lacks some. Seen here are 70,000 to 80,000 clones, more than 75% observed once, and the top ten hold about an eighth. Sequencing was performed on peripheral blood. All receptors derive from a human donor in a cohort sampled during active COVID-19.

CDR3 residues: CASSLKGWAGGLDTQYF. In nucleotides, the CDR3 is TGTGCCAGCAGCTTAAAAGGGTGGGCAGGGGGTTTGGATACGCAGTATTTT. This chain connects TRBV7-2 to TRBJ2-3, with 7 positions matching TRBD1. Germline CDR1 is SGHTA and CDR2 is FQGNSA. Trimming at V came to 2 bases and at J to 6 bases, leaving 14 bases not matched to a gene. This CDR3 has 17 amino acids.

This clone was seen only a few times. The CDR3 bases are TGCGCCAGCAGCCATCAGGGATTCTCTGGGGCCAACGTCCTGACTTTC. Its protein is CASSHQGFSGANVLTF. This chain connects TRBV4-1 to TRBJ2-6, with D tentatively TRBD1 (5 bases). This CDR3 has 16 residues. Trimming cost V 3 bases and J 0 bases, with 9 bases left between them. From germline, CDR1 is MGHRA and CDR2 YSYEKL.

CDR3 sequence reads: CASSQPGRTGEKLFF. In nucleotides, the CDR3 is TGTGCCAGCAGTCAGCCAGGGAGGACGGGGGAAAAACTGTTTTTT. The V and J genes are TRBV2 and TRBJ1-4; weak D call: TRBD1 (5 bases). Trimming removed 5 bases from V and 8 bases from J, with 18 bases in between. Germline V gene lookup returns CDR1 SNHLY and CDR2 FYNNEI. The CDR3 extends over 15 amino acids.

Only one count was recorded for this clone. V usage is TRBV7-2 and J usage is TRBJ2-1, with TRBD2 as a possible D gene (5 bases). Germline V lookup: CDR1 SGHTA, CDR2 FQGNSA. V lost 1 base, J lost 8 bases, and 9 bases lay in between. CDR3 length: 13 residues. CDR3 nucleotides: TGTGCCAGCAGCTTAGGACCGAGGGATGAGCAGTTCTTC. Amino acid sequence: CASSLGPRDEQFF.

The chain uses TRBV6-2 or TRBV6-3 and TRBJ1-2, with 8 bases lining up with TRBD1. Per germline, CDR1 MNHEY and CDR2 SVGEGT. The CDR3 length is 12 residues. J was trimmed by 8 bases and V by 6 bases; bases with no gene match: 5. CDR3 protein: CASSSGGPGYTF. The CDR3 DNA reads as TGTGCCAGCAGCTCAGGGGGCCCGGGCTACACCTTC.

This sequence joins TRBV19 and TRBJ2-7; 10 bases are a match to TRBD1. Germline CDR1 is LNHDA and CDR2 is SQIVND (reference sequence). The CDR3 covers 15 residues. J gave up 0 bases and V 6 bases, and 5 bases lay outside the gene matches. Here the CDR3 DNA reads TGTGCCAGTAGCAGACAGGGGGCAAGCTCCTACGAGCAGTACTTC. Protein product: CASSRQGASSYEQYF.

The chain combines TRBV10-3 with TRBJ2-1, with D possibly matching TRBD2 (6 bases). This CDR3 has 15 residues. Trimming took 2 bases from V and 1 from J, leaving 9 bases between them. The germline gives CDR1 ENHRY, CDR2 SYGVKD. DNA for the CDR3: TGTGCCATCAGTGAGAGGGGAGGTTCCTACAATGAGCAGTTCTTC. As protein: CAISERGGSYNEQFF.

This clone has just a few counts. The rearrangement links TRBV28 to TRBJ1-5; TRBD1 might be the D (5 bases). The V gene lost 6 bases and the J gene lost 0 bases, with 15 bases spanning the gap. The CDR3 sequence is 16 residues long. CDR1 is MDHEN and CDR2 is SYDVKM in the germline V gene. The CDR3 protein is CASRGSRAPSNQPQHF. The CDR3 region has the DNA TGTGCCAGCAGAGGCTCCAGGGCACCTAGCAATCAGCCCCAGCATTTT. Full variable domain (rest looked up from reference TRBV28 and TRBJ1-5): DVKVTQSSRYLVKRTGEKVFLECVQDMDHENMFWYRQDPGLGLRLIYFSYDVKMKEKGDIPEGYSVSREKKERFSLILESASTNQTSMYLCASRGSRAPSNQPQHFGDGTRLSIL.

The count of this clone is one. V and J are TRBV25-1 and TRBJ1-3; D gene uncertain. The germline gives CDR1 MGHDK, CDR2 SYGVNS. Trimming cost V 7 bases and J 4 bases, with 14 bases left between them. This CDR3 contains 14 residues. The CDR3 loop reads CASTPLGSGNTIYF. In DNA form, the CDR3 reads TGTGCCAGCACACCTTTAGGGAGCGGAAACACCATATATTTT.

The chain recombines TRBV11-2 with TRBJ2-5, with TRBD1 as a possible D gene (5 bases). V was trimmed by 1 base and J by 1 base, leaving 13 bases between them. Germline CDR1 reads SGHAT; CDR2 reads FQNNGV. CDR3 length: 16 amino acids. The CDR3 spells CASSLGGSFFQETQYF. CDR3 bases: TGTGCCAGCAGCTTAGGGGGCAGCTTCTTCCAAGAGACCCAGTACTTC.

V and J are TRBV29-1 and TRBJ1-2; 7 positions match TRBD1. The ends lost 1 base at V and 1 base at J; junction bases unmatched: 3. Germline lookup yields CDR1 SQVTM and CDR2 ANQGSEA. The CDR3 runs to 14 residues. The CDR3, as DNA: TGCAGCGTTGAAGGACAGGGAAATAACTATGGCTACACCTTC. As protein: CSVEGQGNNYGYTF. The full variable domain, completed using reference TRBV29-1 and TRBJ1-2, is SAVISQKPSRDICQRGTSLTIQCQVDSQVTMMFWYRQQPGQSLTLIATANQGSEATYESGFVIDKFPISRPNLTFSTLTVSNMSPEDSSIYLCSVEGQGNNYGYTFGSGTRLTVV.

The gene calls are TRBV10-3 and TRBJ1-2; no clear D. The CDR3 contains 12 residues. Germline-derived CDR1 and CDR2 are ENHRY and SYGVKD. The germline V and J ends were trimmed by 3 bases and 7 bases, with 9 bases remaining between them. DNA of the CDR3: TGTGCCATCAGTGACCAGGTGACTGGCTACACCTTC. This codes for CAISDQVTGYTF.

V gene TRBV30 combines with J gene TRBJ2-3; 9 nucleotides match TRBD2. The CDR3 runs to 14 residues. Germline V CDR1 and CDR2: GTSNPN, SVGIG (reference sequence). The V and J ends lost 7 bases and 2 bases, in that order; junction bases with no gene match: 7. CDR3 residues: CASNSGGTTDTQYF. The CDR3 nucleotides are TGTGCCTCAAATAGCGGGGGAACCACAGATACGCAGTATTTT.

The DNA for the CDR3 is TGTGCCAGCAGCTTAGAGCAGGGGCTCTATGGCTACACCTTC. Its protein product is CASSLEQGLYGYTF. The chain joins TRBV7-9 to TRBJ1-2, with D perhaps matching TRBD1 (6 bases). Trimming removed 1 base at V and 4 bases at J, with 10 bases between. CDR1 and CDR2 (germline): SEHNR, FQNEAQ (reference sequence). CDR3 length: 14 residues.

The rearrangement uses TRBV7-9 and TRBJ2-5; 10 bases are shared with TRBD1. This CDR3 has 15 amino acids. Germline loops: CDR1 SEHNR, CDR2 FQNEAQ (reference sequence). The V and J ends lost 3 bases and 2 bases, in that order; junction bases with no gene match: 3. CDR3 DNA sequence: TGTGCCAGCAGCTTTTGGACAGGGGGTCAAGAGACCCAGTACTTC. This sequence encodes CASSFWTGGQETQYF.

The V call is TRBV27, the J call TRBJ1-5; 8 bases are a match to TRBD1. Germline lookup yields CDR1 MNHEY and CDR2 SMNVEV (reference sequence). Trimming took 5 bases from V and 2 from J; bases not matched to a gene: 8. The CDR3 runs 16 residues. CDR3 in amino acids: CASSPRGRRGNQPQHF. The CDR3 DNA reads TGTGCCAGCAGTCCCAGGGGGCGAAGGGGCAATCAGCCCCAGCATTTT.

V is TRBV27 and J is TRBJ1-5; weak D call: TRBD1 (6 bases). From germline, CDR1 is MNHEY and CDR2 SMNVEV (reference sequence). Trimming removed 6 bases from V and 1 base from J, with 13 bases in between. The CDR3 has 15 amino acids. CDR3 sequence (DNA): TGTGCCAGCAGAAAATACAGGGAGAGCAATCAGCCCCAGCATTTT. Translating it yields CASRKYRESNQPQHF.

CDR3 loop: CASSPTSDIQYF. CDR3 bases: TGTGCCAGCTCCCCGACTAGTGACATTCAGTACTTC. The chain couples TRBV18 to TRBJ2-4; TRBD2 might be the D (6 bases). Trimming took off 6 bases at V and 8 bases at J, with 11 bases between the two ends. The CDR3 contains 12 residues. CDR1 KGHSH and CDR2 LQKENI come from the germline V gene. Filled out from reference TRBV18 and TRBJ2-4, the complete variable domain reads NAGVMQNPRHLVRRRGQEARLRCSPMKGHSHVYWYRQLPEEGLKFMVYLQKENIIDESGMPKERFSAEFPKEGPSILRIQQVVRGDSAAYFCASSPTSDIQYFGAGTRLSVL.

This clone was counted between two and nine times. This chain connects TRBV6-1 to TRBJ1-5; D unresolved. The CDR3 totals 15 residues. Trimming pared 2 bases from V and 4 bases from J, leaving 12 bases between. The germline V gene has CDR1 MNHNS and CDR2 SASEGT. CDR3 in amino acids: CASSESGYGNQPQHF. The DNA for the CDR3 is TGTGCCAGCAGTGAATCTGGGTACGGGAATCAGCCCCAGCATTTT.

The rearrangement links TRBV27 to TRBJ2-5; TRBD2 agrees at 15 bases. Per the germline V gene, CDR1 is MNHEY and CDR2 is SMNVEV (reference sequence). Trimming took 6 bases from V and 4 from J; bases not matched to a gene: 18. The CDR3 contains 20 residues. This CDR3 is CASRRKGLAGGPVQAETQYF. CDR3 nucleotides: TGTGCCAGCAGGCGTAAGGGACTAGCGGGGGGCCCGGTGCAAGCAGAGACCCAGTACTTC.

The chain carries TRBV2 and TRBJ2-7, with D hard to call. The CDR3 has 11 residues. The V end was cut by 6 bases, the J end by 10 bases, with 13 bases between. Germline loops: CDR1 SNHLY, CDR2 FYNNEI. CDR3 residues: CASRSLLVQYF. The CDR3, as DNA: TGTGCCAGCAGGAGCCTCCTGGTCCAGTACTTC. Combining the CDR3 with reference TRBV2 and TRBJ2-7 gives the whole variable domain EPEVTQTPSHQVTQMGQEVILRCVPISNHLYFYWYRQILGQKVEFLVSFYNNEISEKSEIFDDQFSVERPDGSNFTLKIRSTKLEDSAMYFCASRSLLVQYFGPGTRLTVT.

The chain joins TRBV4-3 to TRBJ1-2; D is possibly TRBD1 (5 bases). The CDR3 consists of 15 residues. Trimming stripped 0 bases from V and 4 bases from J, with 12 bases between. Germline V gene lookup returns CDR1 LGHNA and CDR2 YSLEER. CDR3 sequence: CASSQEGRAAYGYTF. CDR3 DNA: TGCGCCAGCAGCCAAGAAGGCAGGGCGGCCTATGGCTACACCTTC.

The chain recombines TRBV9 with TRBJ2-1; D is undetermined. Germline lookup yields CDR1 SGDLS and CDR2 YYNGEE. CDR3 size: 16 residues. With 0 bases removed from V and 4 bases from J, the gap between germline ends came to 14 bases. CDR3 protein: CASSVGRGPRYNEQFF. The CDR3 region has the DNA TGTGCCAGCAGCGTAGGGAGAGGTCCGCGGTACAATGAGCAGTTCTTC.

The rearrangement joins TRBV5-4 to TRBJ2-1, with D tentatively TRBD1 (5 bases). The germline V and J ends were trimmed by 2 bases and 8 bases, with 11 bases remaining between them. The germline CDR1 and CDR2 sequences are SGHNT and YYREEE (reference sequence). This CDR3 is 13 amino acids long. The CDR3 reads CASSFGARYEQFF. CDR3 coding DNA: TGTGCCAGCAGCTTTGGGGCCCGCTATGAGCAGTTCTTC. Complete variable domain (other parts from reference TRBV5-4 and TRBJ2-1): ETGVTQSPTHLIKTRGQQVTLRCSSQSGHNTVSWYQQALGQGPQFIFQYYREEENGRGNFPPRFSGLQFPNYSSELNVNALELDDSALYLCASSFGARYEQFFGPGTRLTVL.

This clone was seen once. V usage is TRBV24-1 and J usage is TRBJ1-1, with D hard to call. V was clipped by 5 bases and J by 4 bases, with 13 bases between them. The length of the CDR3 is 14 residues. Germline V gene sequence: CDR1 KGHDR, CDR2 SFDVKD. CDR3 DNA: TGTGCCACCAGTGCTGGTGGCTTGGTCACTGAAGCTTTCTTT. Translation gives CATSAGGLVTEAFF.

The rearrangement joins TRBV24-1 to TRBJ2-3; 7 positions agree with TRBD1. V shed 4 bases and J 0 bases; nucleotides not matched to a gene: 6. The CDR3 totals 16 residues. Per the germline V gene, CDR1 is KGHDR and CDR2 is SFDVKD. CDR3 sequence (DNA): TGTGCCACCAGTGAGCCCGGGACAGCTAGCACAGATACGCAGTATTTT. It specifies CATSEPGTASTDTQYF.